Presented here are 9 T cell receptor beta chains from one specimen sequenced in a study of monozygotic twins with inflammatory bowel disease. TCRdb re-called the 5' RACE reads and gives one entry per CDR3 protein, without DNA. The sample includes 400,000 or so distinct CDR3 sequences. The sample was blood. Receptors were obtained from a human donor with ulcerative colitis or Crohn's disease, or a healthy co-twin of an affected twin (not recorded which).

The J gene is TRBJ1-5, the V gene TRBV12-3 or TRBV12-4; TCRdb selects TRBD1, and the lack of DNA leaves this call unchecked. This CDR3 is built from 16 residues. The CDR3 spells CASSITGGTLHGAQHF.

The CDR3 here is CASGKQGVDEAFF. The chain carries TRBV25-1 and TRBJ1-1; checking the TCRdb D call of TRBD1 is not possible without DNA. In germline, CDR1 is MGHDK, CDR2 SYGVNS. CDR3 length: 13 residues. The complete variable domain, with remaining parts taken from reference TRBV25-1 and TRBJ1-1, reads EADIYQTPRYLVIGTGKKITLECSQTMGHDKMYWYQQDPGMELHLIHYSYGVNSTEKGDLSSESTVSRIRTEHFPLTLESARPSHTSQYLCASGKQGVDEAFFGQGTRLTVV.

The CDR3 sequence: CASSSRGVGGELFF. The chain has TRBV3-1 and TRBJ2-2; TCRdb gives TRBD1 as the D gene, but with no DNA this cannot be confirmed. The germline V gene encodes CDR1 LGHDT and CDR2 YNNKEL (reference sequence). The CDR3 is made up of 14 amino acids.

This chain uses TRBV20-1 with TRBJ2-7; absent DNA, TCRdb's TRBD1 call cannot be checked. This CDR3 contains 16 residues. CDR1 and CDR2 from the germline V gene are DFQATT and SNEGSKA (reference sequence). The CDR3 region is CSARADDRVGPNEQYF.

The rearrangement joins TRBV27 to TRBJ2-1; as DNA is missing, the TRBD1 call by TCRdb cannot be tested. Germline CDR1 and CDR2: MNHEY and SMNVEV (reference sequence). CDR3 length: 19 residues. CDR3 amino acids: CASSYPRGMWGSSYNEQFF.

This rearrangement joins TRBV4-1 to TRBJ2-3; TCRdb picks TRBD1, but there is no DNA to check that call. CDR1 and CDR2 (germline): MGHRA, YSYEKL. This CDR3 comprises 16 residues. CDR3 residues: CASSQAPGASTDTQYF.

The chain combines TRBV15 with TRBJ1-1. Germline V gives CDR1 LNHNV, CDR2 YYDKDF (reference sequence). This CDR3 contains 11 residues. CDR3: CATSSYTEAFF.

The chain recombines TRBV5-1 with TRBJ2-7. This CDR3 is 15 amino acids long. Germline V gives CDR1 SGHRS, CDR2 YFSETQ. The CDR3: CASSFDITPPYEQYF.

V is TRBV7-2 and J is TRBJ2-3. CDR1 and CDR2 (germline): SGHTA, FQGNSA. This CDR3 has 16 residues. The CDR3 sequence: CASSPLNLGSWSTQYF.